This T cell receptor beta chain came from a study of beta chain features in type 1 diabetes. Overall study context: On cell yields, gender and age, patients and healthy donors were similar. General observations from the study: Researchers report that Type 1 diabetes patients had moderately but significantly shorter TCRB CDR3s across all four CD4+ subsets.

Comments on this clone: Its antigen is unidentified.

Trimming took 3 bases from V and 0 from J, leaving 13 bases between them. The CDR3 is 16 residues long. Germline values: CDR1 SGDLS, CDR2 YYNGEE. The whole isolated RNA underwent reverse transcription, so sequencing captured expressed TCRB transcripts. Only in-frame clones appear in the TCRdb table, and some are missing; sequencing was by immunoSEQ multiplex PCR. This table holds some 330,000 clones, around 12% found once. V usage is TRBV9 and J usage is TRBJ2-1; D unclear. The sequenced material came from naive CD4+ T cells from blood. The receptor was isolated from a woman aged 18-29 years with type 1 diabetes. For the CDR3, the DNA is TGTGCCAGCAGCGCAAATCCAGGTGGCTCCTACAATGAGCAGTTCTTC. It specifies CASSANPGGSYNEQFF.